These 30 T cell receptor beta chains were all obtained from the same sample, sequenced in a study of T cell responses to AZD1222 COVID-19 vaccine. The method was immunoSEQ multiplex PCR; TCRdb's version includes in-frame clones alone and lacks a portion of them. The repertoire holds roughly 190,000 clones, approximately 90% seen once, with roughly 0.99% in the top ten. This specimen consisted of peripheral blood, obtained on day 0 of AZD1222 vaccination. The receptor source for this set is an adult in good health.

V gene TRBV12-3 or TRBV12-4 combines with J gene TRBJ1-1; tentative D call: TRBD1 (5 bases). The V end lost 10 bases, the J end lost 1 base, and 13 bases lay between the germline ends. The CDR3 loop spans 13 amino acids. DNA of the CDR3: TGTGCCATCCAGGGAGGTCGGAACACTGAAGCTTTCTTT. Protein sequence: CAIQGGRNTEAFF.

This chain connects TRBV27 to TRBJ1-5, with D perhaps TRBD1 (5 bases). CDR3 length equals 13 residues. In germline, CDR1 is MNHEY, CDR2 SMNVEV (reference sequence). The V gene lost 0 bases and the J gene lost 7 bases, with 7 bases spanning the gap. The DNA of the CDR3 is TGTGCCAGCAGTTTATCGGGACGGCAGCCCCAGCATTTT. Residues: CASSLSGRQPQHF.

J is TRBJ2-7 and V is TRBV18; D is perhaps TRBD2 (5 bases). CDR1 is KGHSH, CDR2 LQKENI, per germline. Trimming took off 2 bases at V and 0 bases at J, with 14 bases between the two ends. This CDR3 is 16 amino acids long. CDR3 DNA: TGTGCCAGCTCACCAGCCCCCCTGGGGAGCTCCTACGAGCAGTACTTC. Translation: CASSPAPLGSSYEQYF. Variable domain in full (rest from reference TRBV18 and TRBJ2-7): NAGVMQNPRHLVRRRGQEARLRCSPMKGHSHVYWYRQLPEEGLKFMVYLQKENIIDESGMPKERFSAEFPKEGPSILRIQQVVRGDSAAYFCASSPAPLGSSYEQYFGPGTRLTVT.

The genes are TRBV29-1 and TRBJ2-5; possibly TRBD1 or TRBD2 for D (5 bases each). V lost 7 bases and J 2 bases, leaving 14 bases between the germline ends. Germline CDR1 SQVTM, CDR2 ANQGSEA. There are 13 residues in the CDR3. The CDR3 sequence is CSGGTALQETQYF. CDR3 nucleotides: TGCAGCGGTGGGACGGCCCTTCAAGAGACCCAGTACTTC.

In DNA, the CDR3 is TGCGCCAGCAGCTCCCTAGCGGGAGACGGCAATGAGCAGTTCTTC. This gives the protein CASSSLAGDGNEQFF. The rearrangement links TRBV5-1 to TRBJ2-1, with TRBD2 matching 10 bases. The CDR3 consists of 15 residues. V shed 3 bases, J shed 6 bases, and the junction held 6 bases outside the gene matches. CDR1 SGHRS and CDR2 YFSETQ come from the germline V gene.

The V call is TRBV9, the J call TRBJ2-7; 7 nucleotides align to TRBD1. The J segment lost 3 bases and the V segment lost 0 bases, leaving 12 bases of the junction unmatched. Germline CDR1 SGDLS, CDR2 YYNGEE. This CDR3 is 17 amino acids long. The CDR3 sequence: CASSVAPTGAYDYEQYF. CDR3 DNA sequence: TGTGCCAGCAGCGTAGCCCCAACAGGGGCGTATGACTACGAGCAGTACTTC.

The chain is built from TRBV6-5 and TRBJ2-7; D gene unclear. Trimming shortened V by 0 bases and J by 5 bases, and 8 bases separated the two germline ends. There are 13 residues in the CDR3. CDR1 MNHEY and CDR2 SVGAGI come from the germline V gene. The CDR3 loop reads CASSYSRGDEQYF. CDR3 nucleotide sequence: TGTGCCAGCAGTTACTCGAGAGGTGACGAGCAGTACTTC.

V and J are TRBV2 and TRBJ1-5; the D gene is possibly TRBD1 (5 bases). The V end lost 6 bases, the J end lost 3 bases, and 9 bases lay between the germline ends. Germline lookup yields CDR1 SNHLY and CDR2 FYNNEI. CDR3 length: 13 amino acids. In DNA form, the CDR3 reads TGTGCCAGCAGGCAGACAGCCAATCAGCCCCAGCATTTT. This codes for CASRQTANQPQHF.

The genes are TRBV27 and TRBJ2-1; perhaps TRBD1 as D (5 bases). The CDR3 covers 16 residues. V was cut by 0 bases and J by 6 bases, with 15 bases left in between. The V gene's germline CDR1 is MNHEY and CDR2 SMNVEV (reference sequence). The CDR3 DNA reads TGTGCCAGCAGTTTATCGAAAGGGGTGGCTGCCAATGAGCAGTTCTTC. It codes for CASSLSKGVAANEQFF.

The chain combines TRBV4-1 with TRBJ2-5; 8 bases match TRBD1. This CDR3 has 15 residues. CDR1 is MGHRA, CDR2 YSYEKL, per germline. Trimming took 1 base from V and 4 from J; bases not matched to a gene: 5. The CDR3 here is CASSQGWTGTETQYF. For the CDR3, the DNA is TGCGCCAGCAGCCAAGGCTGGACAGGGACAGAGACCCAGTACTTC.

The chain has TRBV7-6 and TRBJ2-3; 10 bases line up with TRBD2. CDR1 is SGHVS and CDR2 is FNYEAQ in the germline V gene. This CDR3 spans 15 amino acids. J was trimmed by 4 bases and V by 2 bases; bases with no gene match: 3. The CDR3 DNA sequence: TGTGCCAGCAGCTTACTAGCGGGGGACCCAGATACGCAGTATTTT. This codes for CASSLLAGDPDTQYF. The full variable domain, rest sourced from reference TRBV7-6 and TRBJ2-3, is GAGVSQSPRYKVTKRGQDVALRCDPISGHVSLYWYRQALGQGPEFLTYFNYEAQQDKSGLPNDRFSAERPEGSISTLTIQRTEQRDSAMYRCASSLLAGDPDTQYFGPGTRLTVL.

The chain is built from TRBV2 and TRBJ1-2, with D hard to call. CDR3 length: 14 amino acids. Trimming stripped 10 bases from V and 0 bases from J, with 15 bases between. Germline loops: CDR1 SNHLY, CDR2 FYNNEI. CDR3 in DNA: TGTGCCACCGCGTCCGGAGGAGCTAACTATGGCTACACCTTC. Amino acid sequence: CATASGGANYGYTF.

The chain has TRBV14 and TRBJ1-1; D is possibly TRBD1 (6 bases). CDR1 is SGHDN, CDR2 FVKESK, per germline. This CDR3 contains 17 residues. V shed 1 base and J shed 0 bases, with 15 bases lying between them. This CDR3 reads CASSQAFGGPMNTEAFF. For the CDR3, the DNA is TGTGCCAGCAGCCAAGCGTTCGGGGGGCCCATGAACACTGAAGCTTTCTTT.

The J gene is TRBJ2-3, the V gene TRBV7-9; tentative D call: TRBD2 (5 bases). Trimming took 5 bases from V and 3 from J, leaving 18 bases between them. Germline lookup yields CDR1 SEHNR and CDR2 FQNEAQ (reference sequence). CDR3 length equals 16 residues. CDR3 sequence (DNA): TGTGCCAGCAGCGCCCGTTGGGAGACCAGGACAGATACGCAGTATTTT. Residues: CASSARWETRTDTQYF.

The V call is TRBV7-2, the J call TRBJ2-7; weak D call: TRBD1 (6 bases). The CDR3 extends over 13 amino acids. Trimming pared 1 base from V and 2 bases from J, leaving 6 bases between. The germline V gene encodes CDR1 SGHTA and CDR2 FQGNSA. DNA for the CDR3: TGTGCCAGCAGCTTAGGGACAGCCTACGAGCAGTACTTC. It codes for CASSLGTAYEQYF.

This sequence joins TRBV15 and TRBJ2-7, with D perhaps matching TRBD2 (6 bases). V lost 4 bases, J lost 1 base, and 11 bases lay in between. Germline CDR1 is LNHNV and CDR2 is YYDKDF (reference sequence). This CDR3 is 14 amino acids long. CDR3 sequence: CATSKERVSYEQYF. CDR3 nucleotides: TGTGCCACCAGCAAAGAGCGGGTGTCCTACGAGCAGTACTTC.

This clone turned up a few times. V is TRBV5-8 and J is TRBJ1-5; 8 nucleotides agree with TRBD1. After removal of 4 bases from V and 7 bases from J, the junction contained 4 bases not matched to a gene. The CDR3 is 13 amino acids. In germline, CDR1 is SGHTS, CDR2 YDEGEE. CDR3 loop: CASSRDRRQPQHF. DNA of the CDR3: TGTGCCAGCAGCCGGGACAGGAGGCAGCCCCAGCATTTT.

The gene calls are TRBV9 and TRBJ1-1; the D is unclear. Germline values: CDR1 SGDLS, CDR2 YYNGEE. Trimming took 4 bases from V and 0 from J, leaving 7 bases between them. The CDR3 sequence is 13 residues long. In DNA, the CDR3 is TGTGCCAGCAGCCTCGTAATGAACACTGAAGCTTTCTTT. Protein product: CASSLVMNTEAFF.

The rearrangement links TRBV18 to TRBJ2-1, with D perhaps assigned TRBD1 or TRBD2 (5 bases each). CDR1 and CDR2 from the germline V gene are KGHSH and LQKENI. Trimming cost V 1 base and J 7 bases, with 11 bases left between them. The CDR3 is made up of 14 amino acids. CDR3 bases: TGTGCCAGCTCACCACTACAGGAGGAGAATGAGCAGTTCTTC. Amino acid sequence: CASSPLQEENEQFF. Looking up the rest from reference TRBV18 and TRBJ2-1 gives the full variable domain: NAGVMQNPRHLVRRRGQEARLRCSPMKGHSHVYWYRQLPEEGLKFMVYLQKENIIDESGMPKERFSAEFPKEGPSILRIQQVVRGDSAAYFCASSPLQEENEQFFGPGTRLTVL.

The chain uses TRBV4-1 and TRBJ2-1; D possibly corresponds to TRBD2 (6 bases). Germline V CDR1 and CDR2: MGHRA, YSYEKL. The CDR3 is 17 amino acids. The V end was cut by 0 bases, the J end by 3 bases, with 15 bases between. CDR3 DNA sequence: TGCGCCAGCAGCCAAGATGAATCCGGGAGTGGCTACAATGAGCAGTTCTTC. Its protein product is CASSQDESGSGYNEQFF.

This clone was observed a few times. The chain has TRBV12-3 or TRBV12-4 and TRBJ1-1; unclear D gene. V lost 6 bases, J lost 5 bases, and 10 bases lay in between. The CDR3 covers 12 residues. CDR3 loop: CASSSQSTEAFF. For the CDR3, the DNA is TGTGCCAGCAGCAGTCAGTCGACTGAAGCTTTCTTT.

The gene calls are TRBV5-1 and TRBJ1-4; TRBD1 aligns across 7 bases. In germline, CDR1 is SGHRS, CDR2 YFSETQ. The trim removed 4 bases at V and 8 bases at J, leaving 11 bases unmatched. The CDR3 totals 15 residues. Written as DNA, the CDR3 is TGCGCCAGCAGCCCTGATAAGGGGGCGAGGGAAAAACTGTTTTTT. Protein: CASSPDKGAREKLFF.

The chain employs TRBV11-2 and TRBJ1-4; D is uncertain. The V gene lost 2 bases and the J gene lost 6 bases, with 7 bases spanning the gap. The CDR3 consists of 13 residues. Germline V CDR1 and CDR2: SGHAT, FQNNGV. The CDR3 region has the DNA TGTGCCAGCAGCTTACAGGCTTATGAAAAACTGTTTTTT. Protein: CASSLQAYEKLFF.

This chain uses TRBV14 with TRBJ2-7; TRBD1 matches 8 bases. This CDR3 region has 15 residues. Germline V gene data show CDR1 as SGHDN and CDR2 as FVKESK. Trimming took 4 bases from V and 2 from J; bases not matched to a gene: 7. CDR3 region: CASSRQGSGTYEQYF. In nucleotides, the CDR3 is TGTGCCAGCAGCCGACAGGGGTCAGGAACCTACGAGCAGTACTTC.

This chain links TRBV24-1 with TRBJ2-7, with 8 bases lining up with TRBD1. Germline CDR1 and CDR2: KGHDR and SFDVKD. The CDR3 has 13 residues. The trim removed 12 bases at V and 1 base at J, leaving 7 bases unmatched. As DNA, the CDR3 is TGTGCCCCCGGACAGGGTGAGTCCTACGAGCAGTACTTC. It encodes CAPGQGESYEQYF.

This chain joins TRBV28 and TRBJ1-5; TRBD1 is a possible D gene (5 bases). Trimming removed 3 bases from V and 1 base from J, with 16 bases in between. The germline gives CDR1 MDHEN, CDR2 SYDVKM. The CDR3 length is 17 residues. The CDR3 sequence: CASSFVRVLWSNQPQHF. The CDR3, as DNA: TGTGCCAGCAGTTTTGTCAGGGTGTTATGGAGCAATCAGCCCCAGCATTTT.

The V call is TRBV7-2, the J call TRBJ2-7; D is perhaps TRBD2 (6 bases). Germline CDR1 reads SGHTA; CDR2 reads FQGNSA. The CDR3 has 14 residues. V gave up 5 bases and J gave up 4 bases, with 15 bases separating them. CDR3: CASSVGLSLYEQYF. The CDR3 DNA reads TGTGCCAGCAGCGTGGGACTCAGCTTATACGAGCAGTACTTC. The variable domain in full, with the rest retrieved from reference TRBV7-2 and TRBJ2-7, is GAGVSQSPSNKVTEKGKDVELRCDPISGHTALYWYRQSLGQGLEFLIYFQGNSAPDKSGLPSDRFSAERTGGSVSTLTIQRTQQEDSAVYLCASSVGLSLYEQYFGPGTRLTVT.

The gene calls are TRBV19 and TRBJ2-1; maybe TRBD2 (5 bases). This CDR3 has 14 residues. Germline loops: CDR1 LNHDA, CDR2 SQIVND (reference sequence). The V gene lost 5 bases and the J gene lost 8 bases, with 16 bases spanning the gap. The chain's CDR3 is CASSPSNGLDEQFF. In DNA form, the CDR3 reads TGTGCCAGTAGTCCTAGCAACGGCTTGGATGAGCAGTTCTTC.

This clone has just a few counts. The chain joins TRBV19 to TRBJ2-3, with unresolved D. V was shortened by 3 bases and J by 9 bases, with 13 bases between the two germline ends. CDR1 and CDR2 from the germline V gene are LNHDA and SQIVND (reference sequence). This CDR3 comprises 13 residues. The CDR3 is CASSIEPSKTQYF. The CDR3 region has the DNA TGTGCCAGTAGTATTGAGCCCTCCAAAACGCAGTATTTT.

The rearrangement uses TRBV5-4 and TRBJ2-7, with TRBD1 matching over 7 bases. Trimming cost V 2 bases and J 4 bases; bases outside gene matches: 6. The CDR3 covers 14 residues. Germline loops: CDR1 SGHNT, CDR2 YYREEE (reference sequence). The CDR3 DNA sequence: TGTGCCAGCAGCTTTGGTCAGGGGGAGTACGAGCAGTACTTC. It encodes CASSFGQGEYEQYF.